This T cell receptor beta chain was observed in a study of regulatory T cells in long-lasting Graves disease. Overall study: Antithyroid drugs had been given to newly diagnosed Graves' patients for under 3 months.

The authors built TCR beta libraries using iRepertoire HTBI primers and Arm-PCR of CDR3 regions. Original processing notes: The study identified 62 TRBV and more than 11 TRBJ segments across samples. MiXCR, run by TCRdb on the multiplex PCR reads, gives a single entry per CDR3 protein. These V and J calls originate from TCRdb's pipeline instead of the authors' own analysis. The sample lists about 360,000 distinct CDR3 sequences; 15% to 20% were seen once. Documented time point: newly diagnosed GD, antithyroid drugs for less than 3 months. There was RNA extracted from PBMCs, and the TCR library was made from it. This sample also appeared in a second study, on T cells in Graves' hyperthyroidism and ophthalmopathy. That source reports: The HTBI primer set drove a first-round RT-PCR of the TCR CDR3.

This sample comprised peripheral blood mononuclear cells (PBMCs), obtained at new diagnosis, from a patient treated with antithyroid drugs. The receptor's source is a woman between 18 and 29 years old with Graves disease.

The CDR3, as DNA: TGTGCCAGTTCTCCGGGCCGCTACACTGAAGCTTTCTTT. This codes for CASSPGRYTEAFF. The chain joins TRBV19 to TRBJ1-1; no definite D call. The ends were cut back, 8 bases at V and 3 bases at J, with 13 bases in the middle. The CDR3 consists of 13 residues. CDR1 LNHDA and CDR2 SQIVND come from the germline V gene (reference sequence).